A single sample gave rise to the 3 T cell receptor beta chains below, sequenced in a study of vaccination and CD4 T cells after COVID-19. Indicated treatment: roughly 11-day PBMC culture with coronavirus spike peptide pools or control peptides (ViraFEST assay). These TCRs are of unknown antigen specificity. The Oncomine TCR Beta short-read assay generated sequence data from the DNA of cultured CD4+ T cells. TCRdb re-analysed the PCR reads in MiXCR, keeping a single row per CDR3 protein. The table includes roughly 13,000 distinct CDR3 sequences, 52% detected once. Sequenced material: CD4+ T cells from blood, cultured in vitro. The source of these receptors is a human donor who had recovered from COVID-19.

This clonotype turned up a few times. The chain joins TRBV20-1 to TRBJ2-1, with TRBD2 matching 8 bases. The CDR3 spans 14 residues. The junction had 5 bases not matched to a gene; V was cut back by 6 bases and J by 1 base. CDR1 is DFQATT and CDR2 is SNEGSKA in the germline V gene (reference sequence). CDR3 residues: CSANAGGSYNEQFF. As DNA, the CDR3 is TGCAGTGCCAACGCGGGAGGATCCTACAATGAGCAGTTCTTC.

The CDR3 loop reads CASSDGLGLAGWQFF. Written as DNA, the CDR3 is TGTGCCAGCAGTGATGGACTCGGACTAGCGGGATGGCAGTTCTTC. This chain links TRBV2 with TRBJ2-1; the match to TRBD2 covers 12 bases. V lost 3 bases, J lost 12 bases, and 9 bases stayed unmatched. The CDR3 runs 15 residues. The germline gives CDR1 SNHLY, CDR2 FYNNEI. Supplemented by reference TRBV2 and TRBJ2-1, the full variable domain reads EPEVTQTPSHQVTQMGQEVILRCVPISNHLYFYWYRQILGQKVEFLVSFYNNEISEKSEIFDDQFSVERPDGSNFTLKIRSTKLEDSAMYFCASSDGLGLAGWQFFGPGTRLTVL.

The chain links TRBV20-1 to TRBJ2-5; no clear D gene. V was cut by 0 bases and J by 2 bases, with 10 bases left in between. The V gene's germline CDR1 is DFQATT and CDR2 SNEGSKA (reference sequence). This CDR3 spans 14 amino acids. The CDR3 DNA sequence: TGCAGTGCTAGAGATCCCGTGGGGCAAGAGACCCAGTACTTC. Its protein product is CSARDPVGQETQYF.